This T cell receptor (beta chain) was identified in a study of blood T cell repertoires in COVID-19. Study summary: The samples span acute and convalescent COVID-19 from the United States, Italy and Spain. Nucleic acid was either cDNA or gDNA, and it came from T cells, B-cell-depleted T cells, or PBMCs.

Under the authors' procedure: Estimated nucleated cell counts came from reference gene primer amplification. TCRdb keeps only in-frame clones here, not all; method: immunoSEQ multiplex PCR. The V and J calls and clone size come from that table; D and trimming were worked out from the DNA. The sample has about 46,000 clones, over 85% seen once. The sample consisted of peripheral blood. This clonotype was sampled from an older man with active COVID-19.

CDR3 sequence: CASSLTAGARNEQFF. As DNA, the CDR3 is TGTGCCAGCAGCTTAACGGCGGGAGCACGCAATGAGCAGTTCTTC. V and J are TRBV7-9 and TRBJ2-1, with 7 bases matching TRBD2. In germline, CDR1 is SEHNR, CDR2 FQNEAQ (reference sequence). V gave up 2 bases and J gave up 6 bases; unmatched junction bases: 7. CDR3 length equals 15 residues. The whole variable domain, remainder taken from reference TRBV7-9 and TRBJ2-1, is DTGVSQNPRHKITKRGQNVTFRCDPISEHNRLYWYRQTLGQGPEFLTYFQNEAQLEKSRLLSDRFSAERPKGSFSTLEIQRTEQGDSAMYLCASSLTAGARNEQFFGPGTRLTVL.